The 15 T cell receptor beta chains below all came from one sample that was sequenced in a study of control samples from healthy donors and cancer patients. The repertoire was sequenced with immunoSEQ multiplex PCR; TCRdb's copy has only in-frame clones and lacks some. The data contain 120,000 or so clones, 80% to 90% of them singletons. Input material: blood. These receptors originate from a man in his sixties in good health.

The chain uses TRBV6-5 and TRBJ1-2, with 7 bases lining up with TRBD1. CDR3 size: 16 residues. V lost 3 bases and J lost 10; bases outside the gene matches: 17. The germline V gene has CDR1 MNHEY and CDR2 SVGAGI. CDR3 coding DNA: TGTGCCAGCAGTTATTTTGTATCCGGGACAGCTTTCTACTACACCTTC. Protein product: CASSYFVSGTAFYYTF.

This rearrangement joins TRBV5-1 to TRBJ2-1; D uncertain. CDR1 and CDR2 from the germline V gene are SGHRS and YFSETQ. The V and J ends lost 6 bases and 5 bases respectively, with 12 bases between them. The CDR3 totals 13 residues. The CDR3 spells CASMLTSNNEQFF. The CDR3 DNA reads as TGCGCCAGCATGCTGACGTCCAACAATGAGCAGTTCTTC.

CDR3 sequence reads: CASSLEQGGNSPLHF. DNA of the CDR3: TGTGCCAGCAGCTTAGAACAGGGGGGTAATTCACCCCTCCACTTT. The chain is built from TRBV7-3 and TRBJ1-6; TRBD1 aligns across 8 bases. This CDR3 has 15 residues. Germline V gene sequence: CDR1 SGHTA, CDR2 FQGTGA. V was pared by 2 bases and J by 6 bases, with 3 bases of the junction left unmatched.

This rearrangement joins TRBV24-1 to TRBJ1-1, with D perhaps matching TRBD1 (5 bases). Germline V lookup: CDR1 KGHDR, CDR2 SFDVKD. This CDR3 is built from 10 residues. V was pared by 9 bases and J by 11 bases, with 12 bases between. The CDR3, as DNA: TGTGCCACCCGAAATCGGGGGGCTTTCTTT. This codes for CATRNRGAFF.

The chain recombines TRBV7-9 with TRBJ2-7, with D perhaps matching TRBD1 (5 bases). The CDR3 runs to 15 residues. Trimming took 1 base from V and 2 from J, leaving 12 bases between them. Germline-derived CDR1 and CDR2 are SEHNR and FQNEAQ (reference sequence). The CDR3 DNA reads TGTGCCAGCAGCTTAGGTTGGGGCAGTGCCTACGAGCAGTACTTC. Translation: CASSLGWGSAYEQYF.

The chain uses TRBV3-1 (or the pseudogene TRBV3-2) and TRBJ1-1; D is perhaps TRBD1 (5 bases). Per the germline V gene, CDR1 is LGHDT and CDR2 is YNNKEL (reference sequence). CDR3 length: 14 amino acids. Trimming pared 4 bases from V and 3 bases from J, leaving 12 bases between. This CDR3 is CASSRLGGDTEAFF. The DNA for the CDR3 is TGTGCCAGCAGCCGGCTTGGGGGGGACACTGAAGCTTTCTTT.

The chain joins TRBV24-1 to TRBJ1-5; 7 bases are shared with TRBD1. Germline CDR1 reads KGHDR; CDR2 reads SFDVKD. J lost 7 bases, V lost 10 bases, and 12 bases had no gene match. The CDR3 covers 14 residues. CDR3 DNA sequence: TGTGCCACAAATTGGCACAGGGGAGAACAGCCCCAGCATTTT. This gives the protein CATNWHRGEQPQHF.

This clone was found once. The rearrangement joins TRBV7-9 to TRBJ1-1; D call uncertain. The CDR3 loop spans 14 amino acids. V was pared by 2 bases and J by 2 bases, with 9 bases between. The germline gives CDR1 SEHNR, CDR2 FQNEAQ (reference sequence). CDR3 nucleotides: TGTGCCAGCAGCTTACTGGGAATCAACACTGAAGCTTTCTTT. Its protein product is CASSLLGINTEAFF. Using reference TRBV7-9 and TRBJ1-1 for the parts outside the CDR3, the full variable domain is DTGVSQNPRHKITKRGQNVTFRCDPISEHNRLYWYRQTLGQGPEFLTYFQNEAQLEKSRLLSDRFSAERPKGSFSTLEIQRTEQGDSAMYLCASSLLGINTEAFFGQGTRLTVV.

The V call is TRBV7-3, the J call TRBJ2-5; 11 nucleotides line up with TRBD2. Germline V gene lookup returns CDR1 SGHTA and CDR2 FQGTGA. The length of the CDR3 is 15 residues. The trim removed 1 base at V and 4 bases at J, leaving 2 bases unmatched. The DNA for the CDR3 is TGTGCCAGCAGCTTAATAGCGGGGGGGCTAGAGACCCAGTACTTC. Translation: CASSLIAGGLETQYF.

The CDR3 coding sequence is TGTGCCAGCAGTTACGGGAGCGGGGGGCCCCCCGGGGAGCTGTTTTTT. Protein product: CASSYGSGGPPGELFF. This chain connects TRBV6-2 or TRBV6-3 to TRBJ2-2, with 9 bases that match TRBD2. Trimming cost V 2 bases and J 6 bases; bases outside gene matches: 7. CDR1 and CDR2 from the germline V gene are MNHEY and SVGEGT. The length of the CDR3 is 16 residues.

The rearrangement links TRBV19 to TRBJ1-2; 9 bases are a match to TRBD1. The CDR3 contains 15 residues. Germline CDR1 LNHDA, CDR2 SQIVND (reference sequence). V shed 7 bases and J 3 bases; nucleotides not matched to a gene: 9. The CDR3 region is CASTLMWTGDYGYTF. The CDR3 nucleotides are TGTGCCAGTACCCTTATGTGGACAGGGGACTATGGCTACACCTTC.

The J gene is TRBJ2-7, the V gene TRBV5-1, with D possibly called TRBD1 or TRBD2 (5 bases each). Germline-derived CDR1 and CDR2 are SGHRS and YFSETQ. Trimming shortened V by 0 bases and J by 3 bases, and 19 bases separated the two germline ends. This CDR3 region has 17 residues. Here the CDR3 reads CASSLGLRDLVGYEQYF. DNA for the CDR3: TGCGCCAGCAGCTTGGGCCTCCGGGACCTGGTGGGCTACGAGCAGTACTTC.

This clone appeared a single time. The sample holds other DNA sequences that translate to the same CDR3. This rearrangement joins TRBV4-3 to TRBJ1-1, with a possible D match to TRBD1 (5 bases). The CDR3 totals 15 residues. CDR1 and CDR2 (germline): LGHNA, YSLEER. V dropped 6 bases and J dropped 0 bases, with 14 bases sitting between them. The CDR3 loop is CASSLGHGMNTEAFF. The CDR3 nucleotides are TGCGCCAGCAGTCTAGGACACGGAATGAACACTGAAGCTTTCTTT.

This clone was seen more than once but under ten times. The chain links TRBV2 to TRBJ1-5, with D possibly being TRBD1 (5 bases). Trimming shortened V by 2 bases and J by 7 bases, and 15 bases separated the two germline ends. The germline CDR1 and CDR2 sequences are SNHLY and FYNNEI. This CDR3 comprises 15 residues. The CDR3 nucleotides read TGTGCCAGCAGTGAATGGGGTAGTGGGGGGCAGCCCCAGCATTTT. Its protein is CASSEWGSGGQPQHF.

The chain combines TRBV27 with TRBJ2-3; D is perhaps TRBD2 (6 bases). V gave up 8 bases and J gave up 4 bases, with 16 bases separating them. The CDR3 length is 14 residues. Germline values: CDR1 MNHEY, CDR2 SMNVEV (reference sequence). CDR3 coding DNA: TGTGCCAGCCGACTAGGTCGCCCGGCAGATACGCAGTATTTT. It encodes CASRLGRPADTQYF.